This entry is about one TCR beta chain. Its antigen is undetermined. CDR3 length equals 11 residues. Between the trimmed V and J ends, which lost 3 bases and 3 bases, there was a span of 2 bases. After constant-region reverse-primer amplification, full-length variable regions underwent semi-nested PCR with Nested Universal Primer A. Each CDR3 protein is one row after TCRdb ran MiXCR on the 5' RACE reads. Among approximately 60,000 distinct CDR3 sequences listed, less than 30% were seen once. The sorted Tregs were CD4+CD25+CD127-/low cells. Regarding the study as a whole: Tumor Tregs overlapped most with tumor, then blood, naive CD4+ cells. The larger-cohort validation was restricted to a single TCR beta V-J rearrangement rather than whole repertoires.

The clonotype was recovered from a female donor with breast cancer. The chain links TRBV12-3 or TRBV12-4 to TRBJ1-1; D is ambiguous. Sequencing input: tumor-infiltrating Tregs sorted from the breast tumor. CDR3: CASSFYTEAFF. The CDR3 nucleotides are TGTGCCAGCAGTTTTTACACTGAAGCTTTCTTT.